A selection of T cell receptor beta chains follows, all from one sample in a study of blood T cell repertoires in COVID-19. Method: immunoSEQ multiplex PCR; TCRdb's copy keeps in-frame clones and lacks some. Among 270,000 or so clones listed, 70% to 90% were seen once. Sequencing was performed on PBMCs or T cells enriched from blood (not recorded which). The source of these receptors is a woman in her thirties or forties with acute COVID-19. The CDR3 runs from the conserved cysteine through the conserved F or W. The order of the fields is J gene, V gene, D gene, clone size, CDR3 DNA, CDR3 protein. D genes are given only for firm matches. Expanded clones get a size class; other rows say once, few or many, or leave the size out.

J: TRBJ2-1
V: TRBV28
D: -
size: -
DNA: TGTGCCAGCAGTTTTCAGGGGCTCGAGCAGTTCTTC
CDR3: CASSFQGLEQFF

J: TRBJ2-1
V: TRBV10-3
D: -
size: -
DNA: TGTGCCACGGGGACACCTCGCTACAATGAGCAGTTCTTC
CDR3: CATGTPRYNEQFF

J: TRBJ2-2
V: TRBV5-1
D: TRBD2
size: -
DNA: TGCGCCAGCAGCTTGGCCCCCGAAGCGGGAGCTGGGGAGCTGTTTTTT
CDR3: CASSLAPEAGAGELFF

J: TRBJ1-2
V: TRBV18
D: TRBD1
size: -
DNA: TGTGCCAGCTCACGAACAGGGGGGGCTTACTATGGCTACACCTTC
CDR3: CASSRTGGAYYGYTF

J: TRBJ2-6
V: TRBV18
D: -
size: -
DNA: TGTGCCAGCTCACCAGAGGGCTACTCTGGGGCCAACGTCCTGACTTTC
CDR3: CASSPEGYSGANVLTF

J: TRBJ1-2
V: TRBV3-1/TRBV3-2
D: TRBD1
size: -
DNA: TGTGCCAGCACCAACACCGGGACAGCTAACTATGGCTACACCTTC
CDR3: CASTNTGTANYGYTF

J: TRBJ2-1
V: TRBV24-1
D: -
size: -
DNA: TGTGCCACCAGTGATGGCAGGGTGGGGAATGAGCAGTTCTTC
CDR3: CATSDGRVGNEQFF

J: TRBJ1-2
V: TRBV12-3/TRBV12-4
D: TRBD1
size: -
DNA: TGTGCCAGCAGTATAAACCGGGACAGGAGCTTC
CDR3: CASSINRDRSF

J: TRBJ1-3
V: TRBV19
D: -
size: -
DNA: TGTGCCAGTACACCGGGGGAAGGGGCGTCTGGAAACACCATATATTTT
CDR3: CASTPGEGASGNTIYF

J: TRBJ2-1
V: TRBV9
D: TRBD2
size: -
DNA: TGTGCCAGCAGCTCGGGACTAGCGGGAGCCCCCTACAATGAGCAGTTCTTC
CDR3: CASSSGLAGAPYNEQFF

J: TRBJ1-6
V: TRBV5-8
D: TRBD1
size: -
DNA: TGTGCCAGCAGCTTGAGTAAGGGGGCGGATTCACCCCTCCACTTT
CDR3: CASSLSKGADSPLHF

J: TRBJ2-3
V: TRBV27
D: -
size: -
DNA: TGTGCCAGCAAACTCCAGCGGGTGACACCCGATGCGCAGTATTTT
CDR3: CASKLQRVTPDAQYF

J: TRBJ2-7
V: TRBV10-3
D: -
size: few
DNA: TGTGCCATCAGGGGCCCAGACACGAGTTCTTCCTACGAGCAGTACTTC
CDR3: CAIRGPDTSSSYEQYF

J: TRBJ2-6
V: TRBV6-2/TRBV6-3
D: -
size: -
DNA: TGTGCCAGCAGTCCATCTAGGGGCCTGAGGTCTGGGGCCAACGTCCTGACTTTC
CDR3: CASSPSRGLRSGANVLTF

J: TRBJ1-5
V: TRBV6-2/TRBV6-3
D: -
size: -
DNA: TGTGCCAGCAGTACAGGGACCGTCCCCGGTAATCAGCCCCAGCATTTT
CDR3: CASSTGTVPGNQPQHF

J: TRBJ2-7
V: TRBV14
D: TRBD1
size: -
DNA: TGTGCCAGCAGCCAAGAGGGTAGGCGGACAGGGATTTTTGGGGAGCAGTACTTC
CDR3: CASSQEGRRTGIFGEQYF

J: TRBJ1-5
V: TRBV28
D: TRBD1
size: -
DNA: TGTGCCAGCAGTTTAACCGGACAGGGTAACAATCAGCCCCAGCATTTT
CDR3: CASSLTGQGNNQPQHF

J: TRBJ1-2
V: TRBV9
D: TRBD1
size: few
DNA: TGTGCCAGCAGCGTAGGCCCCCAGGGGGAGAATGGCTACACCTTC
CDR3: CASSVGPQGENGYTF

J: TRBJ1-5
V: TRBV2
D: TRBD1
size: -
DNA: TGTGCCAGCAGAGCCGAACAGGGGAGCCATCAGCCCCAGCATTTT
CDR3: CASRAEQGSHQPQHF

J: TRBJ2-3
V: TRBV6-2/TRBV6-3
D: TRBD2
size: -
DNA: TGTGCCAGCAGCCCCCCAAGTGGGAGGGCCGGGGATACGCAGTATTTT
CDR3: CASSPPSGRAGDTQYF

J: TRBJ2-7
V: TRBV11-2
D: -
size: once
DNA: TGTGCCAGCAGTTGGGACACCTACGAGCAGTACTTC
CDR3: CASSWDTYEQYF

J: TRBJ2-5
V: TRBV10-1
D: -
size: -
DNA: TGCGCCAGCAGTGACGACGGGAGTGTGGAGACCCAGTACTTC
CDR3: CASSDDGSVETQYF

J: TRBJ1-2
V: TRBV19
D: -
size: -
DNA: TGTGCCAGTAGTATACTTGGGGGGTATGGCTACACCTTC
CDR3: CASSILGGYGYTF

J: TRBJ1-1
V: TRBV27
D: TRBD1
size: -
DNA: TGTGCCAGCCGACAGGGGGACACTGAAGCTTTCTTT
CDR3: CASRQGDTEAFF

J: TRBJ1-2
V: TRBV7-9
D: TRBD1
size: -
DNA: TGTGCCAGCAGCTTCCTGGACAGGGCAACGGGCTACACCTTC
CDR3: CASSFLDRATGYTF

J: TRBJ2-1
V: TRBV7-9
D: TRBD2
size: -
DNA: TGTGCCAGCAGCTTAGAGGGAGGGCCATTCAATGAGCAGTTCTTC
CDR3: CASSLEGGPFNEQFF